This T cell receptor (beta chain) is drawn from a study of cytomegalovirus exposure and HLA in healthy donors. Study-level information: Of the donors genotyped, approximately 410 in all, around 76% fell in the Caucasian-associated ancestry cluster.

Remarks on this clone: Its cognate antigen is unknown.

Use of 60 Vbeta and 13 Jbeta primers characterized the PCR. Only in-frame clones appear in the TCRdb table, and some are missing; sequencing was by immunoSEQ multiplex PCR. The sample has under 250,000 clones, 82% seen once. V was pared by 6 bases and J by 5 bases, with 13 bases of the junction left unmatched. This CDR3 contains 16 residues. Germline CDR1 reads MDHEN; CDR2 reads SYDVKM. Findings and caveats of the study: Apparent HLA restriction characterized most CMV-associated TCR beta chains in a later analysis.

The receptor's source is a woman aged 40 to 49 in good health and CMV-seronegative. Sequences were obtained from PBMCs. The chain is built from TRBV28 and TRBJ1-2; TRBD1 matches at 9 bases. The CDR3 here is CASSLTPGQGQYGYTF. CDR3 nucleotides: TGTGCCAGCAGCCTAACACCGGGACAGGGTCAATATGGCTACACCTTC.